A single TCR beta chain is shown here with its context. This specimen belongs to a study of cytomegalovirus exposure and HLA in healthy donors. Study-wide context: A subsequent analysis stated that the 120 or so validation repertoires were run on the same platform as the roughly 620 first-cohort repertoires.

CDR3 length equals 12 residues. Per the germline V gene, CDR1 is MNHNS and CDR2 is SASEGT. The junction had 9 bases not matched to a gene; V was cut back by 6 bases and J by 12 bases. The table came from immunoSEQ multiplex PCR; TCRdb's copy has only in-frame clones and leaves some out. The sample records approximately 270,000 clones, roughly 90% being singletons. Sequenced material: PBMCs. The TCR originated in a woman under 30 in good health and CMV-seronegative. The rearrangement uses TRBV6-1 and TRBJ2-5; 8 bases are shared with TRBD1. CDR3: CASSSGQGVEYF. In nucleotides, the CDR3 is TGTGCCAGCAGCTCCGGACAGGGTGTGGAGTACTTC.